This TCR beta chain was sequenced in a study of cytomegalovirus exposure and HLA in healthy donors. Turning to the study itself: Unique TCRs numbering around 85 million, obtained from HLA-typed donors, made up an early data release.

This PCR relied on a set of 60 Vbeta primers and 13 Jbeta primers. Sequenced by immunoSEQ multiplex PCR; TCRdb stores in-frame clones only, minus some. This table has fewer than 100,000 clones, roughly 76% appearing once. CDR3 size: 16 residues. CDR1 is MDHEN, CDR2 SYDVKM, per germline. Comment on this clone: One end of the junction fails to match germline, which may point to a read error. At the DNA level, this CDR3 is encoded by other sequences in the same sample as well.

The sequencing input was PBMCs. The rearrangement joins TRBV28 to TRBJ1-2; 7 bases fit TRBD1. This TCR was sampled from a female donor in good health and CMV-seronegative. The CDR3 loop is CASSDPGGYQNYGYTF. CDR3 nucleotides: TGTGCCAGCAGCGACCCAGGGGGTTATCAAAACTATGGCTACACCTTT.